The present T cell receptor (beta chain) was sequenced within a study of beta chain features in type 1 diabetes. General study points: TCRB CDR3 length was moderately but significantly reduced in all four CD4+ subsets of Type 1 diabetes patients.

This clone turned up a few times. Its target is not known. V was clipped by 5 bases and J by 7 bases, with 18 bases between them. Per the germline V gene, CDR1 is SEHNR and CDR2 is FQNEAQ (reference sequence). The CDR3 has 16 amino acids. Of the isolated RNA, all was reverse transcribed, and so the sequenced material was expressed TCRB transcripts. Clones were read by immunoSEQ multiplex PCR, and TCRdb kept only the in-frame ones, dropping some. There are 500,000 to 800,000 clones in the sample; roughly 12% occur only once, and about 0.11% lies in the top ten. V gene TRBV7-9 combines with J gene TRBJ1-6, with unresolved D. The TCR sequence derives from a man aged 30-40 years with type 1 diabetes. The sequenced material came from naive CD4+ T cells from blood. CDR3 sequence (DNA): TGTGCCAGCAGCCACTGGGGTAGAAGGTGGAATTCACCCCTCCACTTT. This encodes CASSHWGRRWNSPLHF.